This TCR beta chain is from a study of cytomegalovirus exposure and HLA in healthy donors. Per the germline V gene, CDR1 is MNHNS and CDR2 is SASEGT. The V gene lost 5 bases and the J gene lost 0 bases, with 14 bases spanning the gap. The CDR3 consists of 15 residues. Clones were read by immunoSEQ multiplex PCR, and TCRdb kept only the in-frame ones, dropping some. In the table there are more than 70,000 clones, about 95% of which are singletons. Whole-study results and caveats: Published work reported that the classifier diagnosed cytomegalovirus status with high specificity and sensitivity. Three of the chains that were CMV-associated were confirmed in vitro to be specific for CMV antigens.

On this clone itself: Its antigen is still unknown.

V gene TRBV6-1 combines with J gene TRBJ2-7, with D possibly TRBD2 on 5 matching bases. The source of this sequence is a man aged 18 to 30 in good health and CMV-seropositive. Sequenced sample: PBMCs. The chain's CDR3 is CASSTQHGNSYEQYF. In DNA form, the CDR3 reads TGTGCCAGCAGTACTCAACACGGGAACTCCTACGAGCAGTACTTC.